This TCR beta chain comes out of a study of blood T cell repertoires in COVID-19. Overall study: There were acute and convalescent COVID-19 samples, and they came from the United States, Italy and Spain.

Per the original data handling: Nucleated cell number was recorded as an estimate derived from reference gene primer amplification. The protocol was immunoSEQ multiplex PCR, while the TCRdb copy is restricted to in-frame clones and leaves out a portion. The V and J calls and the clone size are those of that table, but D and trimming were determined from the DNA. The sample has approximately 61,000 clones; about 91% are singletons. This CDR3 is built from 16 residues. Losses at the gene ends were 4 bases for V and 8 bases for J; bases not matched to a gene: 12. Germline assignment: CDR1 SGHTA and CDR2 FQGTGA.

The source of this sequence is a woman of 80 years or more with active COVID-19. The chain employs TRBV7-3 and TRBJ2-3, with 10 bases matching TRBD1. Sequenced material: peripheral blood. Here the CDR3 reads CASSSDSGQGSGTQYF. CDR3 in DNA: TGTGCCAGCAGCTCGGACTCGGGACAGGGGAGCGGTACGCAGTATTTT. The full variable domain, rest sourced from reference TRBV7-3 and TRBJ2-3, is GAGVSQTPSNKVTEKGKYVELRCDPISGHTALYWYRQSLGQGPEFLIYFQGTGAADDSGLPNDRFFAVRPEGSVSTLKIQRTERGDSAVYLCASSSDSGQGSGTQYFGPGTRLTVL.